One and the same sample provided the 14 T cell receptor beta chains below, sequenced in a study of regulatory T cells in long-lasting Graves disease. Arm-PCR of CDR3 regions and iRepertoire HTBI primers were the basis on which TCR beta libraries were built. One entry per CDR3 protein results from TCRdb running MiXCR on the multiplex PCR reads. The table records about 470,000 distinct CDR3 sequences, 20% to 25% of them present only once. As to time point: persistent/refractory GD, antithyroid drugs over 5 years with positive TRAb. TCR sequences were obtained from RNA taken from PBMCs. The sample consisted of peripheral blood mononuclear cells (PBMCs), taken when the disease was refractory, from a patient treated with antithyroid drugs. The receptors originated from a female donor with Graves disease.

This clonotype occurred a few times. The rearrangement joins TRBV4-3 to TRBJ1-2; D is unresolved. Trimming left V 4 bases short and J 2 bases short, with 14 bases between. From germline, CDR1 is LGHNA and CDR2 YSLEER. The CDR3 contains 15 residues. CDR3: CASSPLVSSNYGYTF. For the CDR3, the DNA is TGCGCCAGCAGCCCCCTGGTCTCATCCAACTATGGCTACACCTTC.

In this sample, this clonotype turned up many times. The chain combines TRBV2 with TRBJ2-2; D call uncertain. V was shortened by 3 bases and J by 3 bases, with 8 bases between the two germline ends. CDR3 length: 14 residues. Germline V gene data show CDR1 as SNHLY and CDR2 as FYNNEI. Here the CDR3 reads CASSEGSDTGELFF. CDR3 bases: TGTGCCAGCAGTGAGGGTTCGGACACCGGGGAGCTGTTTTTT.

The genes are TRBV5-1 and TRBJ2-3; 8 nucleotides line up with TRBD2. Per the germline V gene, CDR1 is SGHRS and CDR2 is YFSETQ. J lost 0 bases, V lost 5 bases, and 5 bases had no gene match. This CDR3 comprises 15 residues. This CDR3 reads CASRLGGASTDTQYF. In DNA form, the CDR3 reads TGCGCCAGCAGACTCGGGGGGGCCAGCACAGATACGCAGTATTTT.

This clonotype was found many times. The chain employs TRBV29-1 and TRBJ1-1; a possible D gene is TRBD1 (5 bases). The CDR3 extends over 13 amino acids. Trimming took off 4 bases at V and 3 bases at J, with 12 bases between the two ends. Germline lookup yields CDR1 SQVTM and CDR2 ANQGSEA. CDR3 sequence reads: CSVAGLVDTEAFF. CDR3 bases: TGCAGCGTTGCAGGGCTGGTGGACACTGAAGCTTTCTTT.

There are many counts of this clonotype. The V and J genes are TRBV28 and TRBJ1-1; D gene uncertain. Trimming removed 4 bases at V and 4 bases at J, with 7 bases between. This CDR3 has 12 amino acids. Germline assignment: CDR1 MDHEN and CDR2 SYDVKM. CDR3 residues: CASSSLSTEAFF. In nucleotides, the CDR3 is TGTGCCAGCAGTTCATTGAGCACTGAAGCTTTCTTT.

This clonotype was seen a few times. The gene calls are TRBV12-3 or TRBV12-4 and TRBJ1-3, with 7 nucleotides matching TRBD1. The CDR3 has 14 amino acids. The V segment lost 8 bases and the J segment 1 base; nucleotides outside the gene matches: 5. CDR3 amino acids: CASVTQGSGNTIYF. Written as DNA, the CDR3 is TGTGCCAGCGTAACACAGGGGTCTGGAAACACCATATATTTT.

CDR3 region: CASTDRGVSQPQHF. DNA for the CDR3: TGTGCCAGCACCGACCGGGGGGTAAGTCAGCCCCAGCATTTT. The genes are TRBV6-1 and TRBJ1-5; weak D call: TRBD1 (5 bases). CDR1 MNHNS and CDR2 SASEGT come from the germline V gene. The CDR3 contains 14 residues. V lost 7 bases and J lost 6, with 16 bases in between.

CDR3 sequence reads: CASSMSRGLEAFF. CDR3 DNA sequence: TGTGCCAGCAGCATGAGCCGGGGTCTTGAAGCTTTCTTT. V gene TRBV7-9 combines with J gene TRBJ1-1; D not certain. From germline, CDR1 is SEHNR and CDR2 FQNEAQ (reference sequence). V was shortened by 5 bases and J by 7 bases, with 14 bases between the two germline ends. The CDR3 consists of 13 residues.

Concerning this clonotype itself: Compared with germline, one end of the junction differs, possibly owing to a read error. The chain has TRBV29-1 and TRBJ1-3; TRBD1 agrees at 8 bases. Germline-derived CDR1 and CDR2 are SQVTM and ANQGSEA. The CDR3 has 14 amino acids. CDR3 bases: TGCAGCGTTGAATCGACAGGGGCTGGAAACACCACATATTTT. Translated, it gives CSVESTGAGNTTYF.

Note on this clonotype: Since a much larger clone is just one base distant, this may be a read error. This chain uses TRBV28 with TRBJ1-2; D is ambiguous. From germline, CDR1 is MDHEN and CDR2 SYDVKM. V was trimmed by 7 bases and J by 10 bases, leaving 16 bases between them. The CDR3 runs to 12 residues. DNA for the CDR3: TGTGCCAGCATCTCGCCCCGTGCTAACTACACCTTC. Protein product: CASISPRANYTF.

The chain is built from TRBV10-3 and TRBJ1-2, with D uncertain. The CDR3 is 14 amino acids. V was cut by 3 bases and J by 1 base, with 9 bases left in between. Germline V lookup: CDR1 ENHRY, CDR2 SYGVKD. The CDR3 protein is CAISEHSLNYGYTF. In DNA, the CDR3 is TGTGCCATCAGTGAACACAGCCTTAACTATGGCTACACCTTC.

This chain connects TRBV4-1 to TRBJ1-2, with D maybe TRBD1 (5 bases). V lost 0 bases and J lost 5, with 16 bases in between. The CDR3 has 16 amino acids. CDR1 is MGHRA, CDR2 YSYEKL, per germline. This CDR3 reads CASSQDKGFGAYGYTF. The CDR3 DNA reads TGCGCCAGCAGCCAAGATAAGGGGTTTGGTGCGTATGGCTACACCTTC.

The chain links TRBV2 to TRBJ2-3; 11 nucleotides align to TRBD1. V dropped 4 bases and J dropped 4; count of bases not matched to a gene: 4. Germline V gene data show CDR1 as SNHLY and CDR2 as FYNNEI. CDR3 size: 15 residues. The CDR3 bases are TGTGCCAGCAGTGTCGGGACAGGGGGAGCAGATACGCAGTATTTT. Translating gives CASSVGTGGADTQYF. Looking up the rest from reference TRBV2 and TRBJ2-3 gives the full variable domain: EPEVTQTPSHQVTQMGQEVILRCVPISNHLYFYWYRQILGQKVEFLVSFYNNEISEKSEIFDDQFSVERPDGSNFTLKIRSTKLEDSAMYFCASSVGTGGADTQYFGPGTRLTVL.

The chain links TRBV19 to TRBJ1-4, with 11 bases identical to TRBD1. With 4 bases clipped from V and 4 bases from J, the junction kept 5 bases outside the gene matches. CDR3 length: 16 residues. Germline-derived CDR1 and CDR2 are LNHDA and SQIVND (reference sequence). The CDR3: CASSTTGTGGNEKLFF. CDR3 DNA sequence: TGTGCCAGTAGTACGACCGGGACAGGGGGTAATGAAAAACTGTTTTTT.